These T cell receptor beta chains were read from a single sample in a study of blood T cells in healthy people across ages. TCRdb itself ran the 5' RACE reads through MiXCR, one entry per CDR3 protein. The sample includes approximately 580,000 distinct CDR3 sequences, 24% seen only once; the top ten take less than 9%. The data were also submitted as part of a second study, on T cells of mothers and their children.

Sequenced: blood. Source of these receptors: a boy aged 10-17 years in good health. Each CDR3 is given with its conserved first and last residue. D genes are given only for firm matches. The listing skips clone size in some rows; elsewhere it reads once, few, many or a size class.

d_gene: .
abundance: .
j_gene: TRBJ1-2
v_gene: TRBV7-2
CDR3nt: TGTGCCAGCAGCTTAGGGGGGGCCCTTAACTATGGCTACACCTTC
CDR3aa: CASSLGGALNYGYTF

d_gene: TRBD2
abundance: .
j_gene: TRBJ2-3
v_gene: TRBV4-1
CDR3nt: TGCGCCAGCAGCCAAAGCCCTTACAGCGGGGGGCGGAGAGATACGCAGTATTTT
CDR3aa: CASSQSPYSGGRRDTQYF

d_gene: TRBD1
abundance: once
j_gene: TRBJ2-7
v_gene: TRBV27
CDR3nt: TGTGCCAGCAGTTTGGTTTGGTTGCGGGACAGGGGCTCCGAGCAGTACTTC
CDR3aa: CASSLVWLRDRGSEQYF

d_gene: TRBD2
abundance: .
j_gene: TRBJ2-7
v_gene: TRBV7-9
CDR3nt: TGTGCCAGCAGCTTTTTAGCGGGCTACGAGCAGTACTTC
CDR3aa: CASSFLAGYEQYF

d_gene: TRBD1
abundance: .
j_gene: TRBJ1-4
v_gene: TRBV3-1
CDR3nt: TGTGCCAGCAGCCAAGATTATGAGGGGGCTTATGAAAAACTGTTTTTT
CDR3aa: CASSQDYEGAYEKLFF

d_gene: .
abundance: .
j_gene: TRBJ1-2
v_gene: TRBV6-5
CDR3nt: TGTGCCAGCAGTGGCCCCGTGGGGGGCTACACCTTC
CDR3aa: CASSGPVGGYTF

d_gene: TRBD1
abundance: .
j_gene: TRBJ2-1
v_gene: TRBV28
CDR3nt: TGTGCCAGCAGTTCGCCCGGGACAGGGGAATGGCGGGCATTCAATGAGCAGTTCTTC
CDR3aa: CASSSPGTGEWRAFNEQFF

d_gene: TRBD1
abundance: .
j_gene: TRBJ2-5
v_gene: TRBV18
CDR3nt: TGTGCCAGCTCACCAGAAGATCCGGGACAGGGGGCCGGGGAGACCCAGTACTTC
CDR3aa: CASSPEDPGQGAGETQYF

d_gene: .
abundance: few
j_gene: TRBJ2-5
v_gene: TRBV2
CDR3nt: TGTGCCAGCAGTCCACAGGTCAAGCAGTACTTC
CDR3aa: CASSPQVKQYF

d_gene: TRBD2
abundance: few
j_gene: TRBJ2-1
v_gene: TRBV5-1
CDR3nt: TGCGCCAGCAGCCCCCGGGAAGCGGGAGCGGCTCATGAGCAGTTCTTC
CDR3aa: CASSPREAGAAHEQFF

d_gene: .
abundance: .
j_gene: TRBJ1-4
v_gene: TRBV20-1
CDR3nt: TGCAGTGCTGCGGGGCGAACTAATGAAAAACTGTTTTTT
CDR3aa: CSAAGRTNEKLFF

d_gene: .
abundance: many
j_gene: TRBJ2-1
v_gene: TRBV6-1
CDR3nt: TGTGCCAGCAGTGAAAAGGAAAACAATGAGCAGTTCTTC
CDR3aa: CASSEKENNEQFF

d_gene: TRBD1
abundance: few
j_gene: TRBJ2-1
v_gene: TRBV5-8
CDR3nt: TGTGCCAGCAGCCTAGACAGGGGCTACAACAATGAGCAGTTCTTC
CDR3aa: CASSLDRGYNNEQFF

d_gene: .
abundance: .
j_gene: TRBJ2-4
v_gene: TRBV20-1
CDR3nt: TGCAGTGCTCACCGGATCAGGGGTGGCAACATTCAGTACTTC
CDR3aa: CSAHRIRGGNIQYF

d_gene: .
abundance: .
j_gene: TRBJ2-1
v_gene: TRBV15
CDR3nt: TGTGCCACCAGCAGGGACGGAGAACCTCGGGGTGAGCAGTTCTTC
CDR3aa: CATSRDGEPRGEQFF

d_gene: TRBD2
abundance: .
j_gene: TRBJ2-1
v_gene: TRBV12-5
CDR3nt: TGTGCTAGTGGTTTAGCGGGAGCGACCTACAATGAGCAGTTCTTC
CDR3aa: CASGLAGATYNEQFF

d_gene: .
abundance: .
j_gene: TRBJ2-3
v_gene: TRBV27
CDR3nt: TGTGCCAGCAGTCTAGGGGGACTTAGCACAGATACGCAGTATTTT
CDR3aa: CASSLGGLSTDTQYF

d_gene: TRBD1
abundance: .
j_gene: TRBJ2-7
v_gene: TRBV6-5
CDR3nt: TGTGCCAGCAGTTACTCCGGGACAGACTACGAGCAGTACTTC
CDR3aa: CASSYSGTDYEQYF

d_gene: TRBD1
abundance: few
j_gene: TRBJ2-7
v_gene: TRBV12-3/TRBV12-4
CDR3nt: TGTGCCAGCAGGTCCCACAGGGGGATGAACGAGCAGTACTTC
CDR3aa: CASRSHRGMNEQYF

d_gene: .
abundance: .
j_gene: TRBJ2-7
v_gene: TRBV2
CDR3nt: TGTGCCGGCAGTGGGGGAATCGACAGGGAGGGGCAGTACTTC
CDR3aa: CAGSGGIDREGQYF

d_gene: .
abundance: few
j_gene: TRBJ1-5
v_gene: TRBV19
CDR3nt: TGTGCCAGTAGTATGGATGGCAATCAGCCCCAGCATTTT
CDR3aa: CASSMDGNQPQHF

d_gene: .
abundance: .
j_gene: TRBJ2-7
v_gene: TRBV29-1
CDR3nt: TGCAGCGTTGAGGACCCAGCGGGCGAGCAGTACTTC
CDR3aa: CSVEDPAGEQYF

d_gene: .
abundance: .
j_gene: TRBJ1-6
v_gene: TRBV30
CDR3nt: TGTGCCTGGAGCCGGTTCGGGGAGAAGTGGAATTCACCCCTCCACTTT
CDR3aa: CAWSRFGEKWNSPLHF

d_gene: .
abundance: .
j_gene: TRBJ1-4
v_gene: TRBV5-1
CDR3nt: TGCGCCAGCAGCTTGTGGGAGCGGGATGAAAAACTGTTTTTT
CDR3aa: CASSLWERDEKLFF

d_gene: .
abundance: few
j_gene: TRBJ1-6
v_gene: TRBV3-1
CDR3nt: TGTGCCAGCAGCCAAGATGGGGGGGTCGTTTCACCCCTCCACTTT
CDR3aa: CASSQDGGVVSPLHF

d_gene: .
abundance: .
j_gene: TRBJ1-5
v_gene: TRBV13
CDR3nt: TGTGCCAGCAGCTTGGGGGGCGGGCTCAATCAGCCCCAGCATTTT
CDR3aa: CASSLGGGLNQPQHF

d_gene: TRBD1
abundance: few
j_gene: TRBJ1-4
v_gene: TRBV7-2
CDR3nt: TGTGCCAGCAGCTTAGTCTTCCAGGGGGGTGAAAAACTGTTTTTT
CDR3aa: CASSLVFQGGEKLFF

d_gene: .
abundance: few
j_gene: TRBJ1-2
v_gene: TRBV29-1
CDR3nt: TGCAGCGTCTCGTCCTTTGACGGCCGCTACACCTTC
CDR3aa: CSVSSFDGRYTF

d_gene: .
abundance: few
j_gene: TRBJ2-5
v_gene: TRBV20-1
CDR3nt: TGCAGTGCTAGAGACCCCCAGGCGGGGGCCATACTCCAAGAGACCCAGTACTTC
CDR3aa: CSARDPQAGAILQETQYF

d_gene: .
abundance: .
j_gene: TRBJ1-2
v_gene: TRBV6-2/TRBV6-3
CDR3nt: TGTGCCAGCAGTTACTCGATGGGCGGCGATGGCTACACCTTC
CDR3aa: CASSYSMGGDGYTF

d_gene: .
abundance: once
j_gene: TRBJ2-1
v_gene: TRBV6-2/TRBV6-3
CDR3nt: TGTGCCAGCAGTTACTCGATCGGAATGGGGGATGAGCAGTTCTTC
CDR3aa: CASSYSIGMGDEQFF

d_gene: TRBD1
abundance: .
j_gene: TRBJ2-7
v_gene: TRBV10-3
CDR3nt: TGTGCCATCAGTGAGTCAGGTCAGGGGGCGAAAGACGAGCAGTACTTC
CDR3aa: CAISESGQGAKDEQYF

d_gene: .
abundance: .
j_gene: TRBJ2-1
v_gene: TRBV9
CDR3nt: TGTGCCAGCAGCGTAGGATGGGGCGGTGCTGAGCAGTTCTTC
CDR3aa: CASSVGWGGAEQFF

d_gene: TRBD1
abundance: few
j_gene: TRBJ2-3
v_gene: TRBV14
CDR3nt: TGTGCCAGCAGCCCTAGGACAGGCGCAAACACAGATACGCAGTATTTT
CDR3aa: CASSPRTGANTDTQYF

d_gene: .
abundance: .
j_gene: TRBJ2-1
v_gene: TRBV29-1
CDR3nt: TGCAGCGTATTGGGCGGGGAAAGCTCCTACAATGAGCAGTTCTTC
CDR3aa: CSVLGGESSYNEQFF

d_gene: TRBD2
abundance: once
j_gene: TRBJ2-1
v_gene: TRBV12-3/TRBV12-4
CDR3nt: TGTGCCAGCAGCCCCCGACTAGCGGGAGAATCCTACAATGAGCAGTTCTTC
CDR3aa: CASSPRLAGESYNEQFF

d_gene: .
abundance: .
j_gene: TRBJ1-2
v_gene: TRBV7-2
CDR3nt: TGTGCCAGCAGCTTAGTTCCGGGGGCGCAAGGCTACACCTTC
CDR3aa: CASSLVPGAQGYTF

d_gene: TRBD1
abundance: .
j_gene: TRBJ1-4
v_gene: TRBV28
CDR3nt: TGTGCCAGCAGTTTGCCCCGGGACAGGGAGAAACTCGATGAAAAACTGTTTTTT
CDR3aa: CASSLPRDREKLDEKLFF

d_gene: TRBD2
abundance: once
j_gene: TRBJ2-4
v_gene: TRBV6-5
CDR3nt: TGTGCCAGCAGCCGAGGAGCGGGAGACACCATTCAGTACTTC
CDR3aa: CASSRGAGDTIQYF

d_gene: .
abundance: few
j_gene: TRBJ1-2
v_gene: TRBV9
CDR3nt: TGTGCCAGCAGCGCTAGGGAGTTCCTCTATGGCTACACCTTC
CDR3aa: CASSAREFLYGYTF

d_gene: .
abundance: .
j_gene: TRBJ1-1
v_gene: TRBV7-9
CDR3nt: TGTGCCAGCATCGGGACCGCGCAATTAGACACTGAAGCTTTCTTT
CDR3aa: CASIGTAQLDTEAFF

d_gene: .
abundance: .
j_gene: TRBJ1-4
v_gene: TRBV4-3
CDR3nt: TGCGCCAGCAGCCAAGAAGGTGGAAGCGAAAAACTGTTTTTT
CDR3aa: CASSQEGGSEKLFF